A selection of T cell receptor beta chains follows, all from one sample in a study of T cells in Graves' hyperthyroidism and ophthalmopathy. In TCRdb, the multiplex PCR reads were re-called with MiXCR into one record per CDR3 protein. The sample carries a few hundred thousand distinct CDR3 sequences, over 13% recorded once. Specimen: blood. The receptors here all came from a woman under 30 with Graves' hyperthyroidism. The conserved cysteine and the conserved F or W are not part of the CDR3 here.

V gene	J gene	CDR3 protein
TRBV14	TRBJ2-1	ASSQDVGLAPRNEQF
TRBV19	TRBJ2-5	ASSVLAGRTEETQY
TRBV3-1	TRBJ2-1	ASSPDGRPFEQF
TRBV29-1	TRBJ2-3	SVDSRGGYSTDTQY
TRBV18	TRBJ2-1	ASSPPGLANEQF
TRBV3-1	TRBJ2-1	ASSQLRNEQF
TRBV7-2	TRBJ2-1	ASSPGTNEQF
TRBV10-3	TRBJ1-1	AISDDGGRTEAF
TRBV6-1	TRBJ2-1	ASGWDRGLGSYNEQF
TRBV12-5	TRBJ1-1	ASGLGGGFGTEAF
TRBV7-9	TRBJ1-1	ASSLQGVGTEAF
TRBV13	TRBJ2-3	ASSRASGNTDTQY
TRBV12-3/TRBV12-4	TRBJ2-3	ASSLRESTDTQY
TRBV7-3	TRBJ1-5	ASSLNQDQPQH
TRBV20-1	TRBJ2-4	SVYFRGDIQY
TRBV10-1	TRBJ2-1	ASSENPMGEQF
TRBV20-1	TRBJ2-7	SAKTSGRVREQY
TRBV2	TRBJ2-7	ASGWGQGEQY
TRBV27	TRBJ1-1	ASRFDRGVTEAF
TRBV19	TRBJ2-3	ASRRGAGSTDTQY
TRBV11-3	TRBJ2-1	ASSPRDGVYNEQF
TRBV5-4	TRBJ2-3	ASSPGNLASKPTDTQY
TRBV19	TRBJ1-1	ASSILGRTEAF
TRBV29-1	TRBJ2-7	SVQDRDYEQY
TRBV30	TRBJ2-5	AWRDRGKETQY
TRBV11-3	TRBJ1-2	ASSPSYRDRSYGYT
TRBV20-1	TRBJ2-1	SAREAGKVYNEQF
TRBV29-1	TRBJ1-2	SVNSQGAGYT
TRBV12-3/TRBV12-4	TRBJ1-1	ASGRGNTEAF
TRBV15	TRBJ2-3	ATSRLRQATDTQY
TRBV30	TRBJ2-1	AWSSGRTYNDQC
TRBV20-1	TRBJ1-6	SARGWTGRLDSPLH
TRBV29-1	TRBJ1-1	SVDGGAHTEAF
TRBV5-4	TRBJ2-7	ASSLAGTGYEQY
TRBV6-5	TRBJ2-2	ASSYFRGEGTGELF
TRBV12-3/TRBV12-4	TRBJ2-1	ASSLLNRDGEQF
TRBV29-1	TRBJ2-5	SVEGGGAGETQY
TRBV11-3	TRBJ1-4	ASSNRDRTEKLF
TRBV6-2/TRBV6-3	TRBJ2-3	ATGGGGTPDTQY
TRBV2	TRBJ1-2	ASNGGSDGYT
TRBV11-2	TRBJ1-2	ASSRTEYGYT